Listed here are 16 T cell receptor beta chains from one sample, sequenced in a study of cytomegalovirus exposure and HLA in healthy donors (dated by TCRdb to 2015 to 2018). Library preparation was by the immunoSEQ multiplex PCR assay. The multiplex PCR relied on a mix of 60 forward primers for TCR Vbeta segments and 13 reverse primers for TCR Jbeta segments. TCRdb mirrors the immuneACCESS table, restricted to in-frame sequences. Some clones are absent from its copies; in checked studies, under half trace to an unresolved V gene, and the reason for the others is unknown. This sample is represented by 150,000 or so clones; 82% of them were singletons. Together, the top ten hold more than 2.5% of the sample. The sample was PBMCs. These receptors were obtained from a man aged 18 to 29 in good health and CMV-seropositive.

The CDR3: CASGPGQGSNEQFF. In DNA, the CDR3 is TGTGCCAGCGGCCCGGGACAGGGGTCGAATGAGCAGTTCTTC. The rearrangement links TRBV11-1 to TRBJ2-1; 10 bases align to TRBD1. CDR1 SGHAT and CDR2 FQDESV come from the germline V gene (reference sequence). The junction had 8 bases not matched to a gene; V was cut back by 8 bases and J by 7 bases. This CDR3 is built from 14 residues.

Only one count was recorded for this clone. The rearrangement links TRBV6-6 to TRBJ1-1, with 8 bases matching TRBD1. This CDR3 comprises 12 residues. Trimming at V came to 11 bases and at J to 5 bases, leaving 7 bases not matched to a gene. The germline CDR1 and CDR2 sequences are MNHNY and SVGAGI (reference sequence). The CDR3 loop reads CAGSTGGTEAFF. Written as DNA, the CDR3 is TGTGCCGGGTCCACAGGGGGAACTGAAGCTTTCTTT.

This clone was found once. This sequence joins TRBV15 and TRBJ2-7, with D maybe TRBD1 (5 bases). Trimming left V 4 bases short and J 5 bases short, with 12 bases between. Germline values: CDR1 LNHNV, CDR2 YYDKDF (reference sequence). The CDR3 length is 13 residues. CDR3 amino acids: CATSKQGIDEQYF. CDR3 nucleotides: TGTGCCACCAGCAAGCAGGGTATCGACGAGCAGTACTTC.

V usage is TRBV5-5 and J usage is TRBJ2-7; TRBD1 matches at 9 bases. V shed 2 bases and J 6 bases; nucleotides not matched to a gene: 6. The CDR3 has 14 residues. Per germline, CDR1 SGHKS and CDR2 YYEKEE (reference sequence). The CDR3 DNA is TGTGCCAGCAGCTTTAACAGGGGGCTTAGCGAGCAGTACTTC. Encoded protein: CASSFNRGLSEQYF.

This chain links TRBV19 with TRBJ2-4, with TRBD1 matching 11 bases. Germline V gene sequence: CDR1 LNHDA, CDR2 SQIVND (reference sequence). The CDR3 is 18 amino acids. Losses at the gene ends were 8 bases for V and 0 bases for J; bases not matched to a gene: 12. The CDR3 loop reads CASSPGQGGSLAKNIQYF. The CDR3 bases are TGTGCCAGTTCTCCGGGACAGGGGGGGTCTCTAGCCAAAAACATTCAGTACTTC.

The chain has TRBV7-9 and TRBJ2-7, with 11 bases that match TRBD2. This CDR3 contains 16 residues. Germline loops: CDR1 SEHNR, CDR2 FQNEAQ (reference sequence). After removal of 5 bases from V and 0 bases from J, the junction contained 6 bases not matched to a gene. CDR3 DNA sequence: TGTGCCAGCAGCGGGACTAGCGGATTGGACTCCTACGAGCAGTACTTC. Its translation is CASSGTSGLDSYEQYF.

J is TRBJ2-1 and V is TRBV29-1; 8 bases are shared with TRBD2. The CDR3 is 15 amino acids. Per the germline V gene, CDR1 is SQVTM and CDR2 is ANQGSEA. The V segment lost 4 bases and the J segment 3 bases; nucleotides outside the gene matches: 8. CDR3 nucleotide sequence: TGCAGCGTTGGGTATACGGGAGGGGGCTACAATGAGCAGTTCTTC. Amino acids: CSVGYTGGGYNEQFF.

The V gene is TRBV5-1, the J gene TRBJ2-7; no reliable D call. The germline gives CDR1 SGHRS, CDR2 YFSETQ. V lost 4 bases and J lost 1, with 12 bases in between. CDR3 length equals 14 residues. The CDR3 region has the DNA TGCGCCAGCAGCCCGTCGACACCGTCCTACGAGCAGTACTTC. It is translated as CASSPSTPSYEQYF.

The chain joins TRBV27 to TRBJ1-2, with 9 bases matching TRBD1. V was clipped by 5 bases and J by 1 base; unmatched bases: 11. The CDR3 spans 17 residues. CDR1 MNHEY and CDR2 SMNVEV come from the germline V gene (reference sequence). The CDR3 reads CASSLSAGTGINYGYTF. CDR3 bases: TGTGCCAGCAGTCTCTCCGCCGGGACAGGGATTAACTATGGCTACACCTTC.

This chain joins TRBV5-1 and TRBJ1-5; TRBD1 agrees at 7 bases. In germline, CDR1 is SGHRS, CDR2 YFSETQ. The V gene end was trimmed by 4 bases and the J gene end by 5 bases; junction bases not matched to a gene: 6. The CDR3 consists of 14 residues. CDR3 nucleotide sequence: TGCGCCAGCAGCCCCGGGACAGAGTATCAGCCCCAGCATTTT. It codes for CASSPGTEYQPQHF.

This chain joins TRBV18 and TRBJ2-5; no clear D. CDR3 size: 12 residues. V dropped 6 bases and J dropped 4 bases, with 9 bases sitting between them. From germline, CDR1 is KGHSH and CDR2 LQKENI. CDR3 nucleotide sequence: TGTGCCAGCTCCCCGTTTCGAGAGACCCAGTACTTC. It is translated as CASSPFRETQYF. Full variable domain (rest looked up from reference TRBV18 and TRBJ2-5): NAGVMQNPRHLVRRRGQEARLRCSPMKGHSHVYWYRQLPEEGLKFMVYLQKENIIDESGMPKERFSAEFPKEGPSILRIQQVVRGDSAAYFCASSPFRETQYFGPGTRLLVL.

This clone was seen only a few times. This chain's CDR3 is CSVEPTQGSEAFF. CDR3 DNA sequence: TGCAGCGTTGAACCGACCCAGGGCTCGGAAGCTTTCTTT. The V call is TRBV29-1, the J call TRBJ1-1, with D tentatively TRBD1 (5 bases). V lost 2 bases and J 8 bases, leaving 15 bases between the germline ends. The CDR3 runs 13 residues. CDR1 and CDR2 from the germline V gene are SQVTM and ANQGSEA.

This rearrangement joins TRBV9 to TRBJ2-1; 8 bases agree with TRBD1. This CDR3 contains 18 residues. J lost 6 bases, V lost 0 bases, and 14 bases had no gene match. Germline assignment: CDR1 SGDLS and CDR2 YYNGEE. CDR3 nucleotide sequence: TGTGCCAGCAGCGTAGTGGAGGGGGGACAGGCATCTAGCAATGAGCAGTTCTTC. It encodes CASSVVEGGQASSNEQFF.

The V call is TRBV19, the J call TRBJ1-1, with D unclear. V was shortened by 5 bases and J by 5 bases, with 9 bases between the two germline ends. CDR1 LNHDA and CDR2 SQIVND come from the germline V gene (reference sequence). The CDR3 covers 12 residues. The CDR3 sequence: CASSYGGTEAFF. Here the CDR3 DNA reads TGTGCCAGTAGTTATGGAGGGACTGAAGCTTTCTTT.

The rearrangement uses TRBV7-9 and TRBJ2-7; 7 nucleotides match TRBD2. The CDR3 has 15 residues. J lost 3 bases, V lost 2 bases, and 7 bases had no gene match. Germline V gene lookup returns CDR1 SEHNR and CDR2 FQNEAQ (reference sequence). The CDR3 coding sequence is TGTGCCAGCAGCTTAAGGGCGGGAGTGGACTACGAGCAGTACTTC. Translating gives CASSLRAGVDYEQYF.

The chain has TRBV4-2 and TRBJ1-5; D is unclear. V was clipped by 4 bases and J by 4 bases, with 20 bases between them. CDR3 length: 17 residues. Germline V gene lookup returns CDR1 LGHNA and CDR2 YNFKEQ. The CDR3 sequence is CASSPGGYGLPNQPQHF. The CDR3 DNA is TGTGCCAGCAGCCCCGGTGGGTACGGGTTACCAAATCAGCCCCAGCATTTT.